This T cell receptor beta chain was identified during a study of cytomegalovirus exposure and HLA in healthy donors. Concerning this clone itself: Its antigen is not identified.

Study-level findings and limits: Of the V segments, some could not be distinguished, including TRBV6-2 and TRBV6-3, and were excluded. Reports described diagnosis of cytomegalovirus status by the classifier as highly specific and sensitive.

The PCR had 60 Vbeta and 13 Jbeta primers. Assay used: immunoSEQ multiplex PCR; TCRdb lists only in-frame clones, some missing. The profile shows some 200,000 clones, around 81% of them singletons. Germline CDR1 is MDHEN and CDR2 is SYDVKM. There are 14 residues in the CDR3. The V end lost 9 bases, the J end lost 2 bases, and 14 bases lay between the germline ends. The source of this sequence is a woman in her thirties in good health and CMV-seronegative. This sequence joins TRBV28 and TRBJ1-5; tentative D call: TRBD1 (5 bases). Sample: PBMCs. CDR3 nucleotides: TGTGCCAGTCTAAAGGGGTATGGCAATCAGCCCCAGCATTTT. It specifies CASLKGYGNQPQHF.